This TCR beta chain comes out of a study of CD8+CD57+ T cells in acquired aplastic anemia. The template used for profiling TCR beta VDJ and CDR3 was genomic DNA. Each CDR3 protein gets one entry after TCRdb re-called the reads with MiXCR. Of some 150,000 distinct CDR3 sequences in the sample, around 50% were seen once. CD8+CD57+ cell expansion, shown by flow cytometry, had occurred in the patients selected for sequencing. CDR1 and CDR2 (germline): SNHLY, FYNNEI. V was shortened by 1 base and J by 7 bases, with 4 bases between the two germline ends. The CDR3 contains 12 residues. This clonotype showed up just a few times.

This TCR was sampled from a human donor with aplastic anemia. Sequencing was done on a sample of sorted CD4+, CD8+, or CD8+CD57+ T cells (not recorded which) from PBMCs. The rearrangement links TRBV2 to TRBJ2-2, with D unclear. The CDR3 sequence is CASSEVIGELFF. CDR3 nucleotides: TGTGCCAGCAGTGAAGTTATCGGGGAGCTGTTTTTT. Full variable domain (outside the CDR3, taken from reference TRBV2 and TRBJ2-2): EPEVTQTPSHQVTQMGQEVILRCVPISNHLYFYWYRQILGQKVEFLVSFYNNEISEKSEIFDDQFSVERPDGSNFTLKIRSTKLEDSAMYFCASSEVIGELFFGEGSRLTVL.